Presented here are 10 T cell receptor beta chains from one specimen sequenced in a study of blood T cell repertoires in COVID-19. The data were produced by immunoSEQ multiplex PCR, yet TCRdb's version contains in-frame clones alone and is incomplete. The sample contains about 180,000 clones, roughly nine tenths of which appear only once. Sequencing was carried out using peripheral blood. These receptors were taken from a man aged 18-30 years who had recovered from COVID-19.

The J gene is TRBJ1-2, the V gene TRBV7-6; D perhaps matches TRBD1 (6 bases). The CDR3 sequence is 16 residues long. Germline V gene lookup returns CDR1 SGHVS and CDR2 FNYEAQ. Between the trimmed V and J ends, which lost 1 base and 5 bases, there was a span of 17 bases. The CDR3 loop reads CASSLGDTRLGYGYTF. CDR3 DNA: TGTGCCAGCAGCTTAGGGGACACCCGCTTGGGTTATGGCTACACCTTC.

This chain links TRBV6-5 with TRBJ1-1; tentative D call: TRBD1 (5 bases). Deletions cut 2 bases from V and 4 bases from J, with 17 bases between. The CDR3 is 16 amino acids. In germline, CDR1 is MNHEY, CDR2 SVGAGI. The CDR3 nucleotides are TGTGCCAGCAGTTACCTCCGGGACTCAGGGAGCACTGAAGCTTTCTTT. Amino acid sequence: CASSYLRDSGSTEAFF.

The V gene is TRBV24-1, the J gene TRBJ2-2; the match to TRBD2 covers 8 bases. V lost 4 bases, J lost 4 bases, and 10 bases stayed unmatched. The germline CDR1 and CDR2 sequences are KGHDR and SFDVKD. This CDR3 comprises 17 residues. Written as DNA, the CDR3 is TGTGCCACCAGTGACCACACGACGGGAGGGCGCACCGGGGAGCTGTTTTTT. It yields the protein CATSDHTTGGRTGELFF.

This clone appeared once. The rearrangement uses TRBV11-3 and TRBJ1-1; D is perhaps TRBD1 (6 bases). CDR3 size: 13 residues. Per germline, CDR1 SGHNT and CDR2 YENEEA. V dropped 1 base and J dropped 6 bases, with 9 bases sitting between them. The CDR3 here is CASSLGGRAEAFF. CDR3 DNA sequence: TGTGCCAGCAGCTTAGGGGGGCGGGCTGAAGCTTTCTTT.

V is TRBV2 and J is TRBJ1-5; tentatively, D is TRBD1 (6 bases). V lost 7 bases and J 3 bases, leaving 22 bases between the germline ends. The CDR3 totals 17 residues. CDR1 SNHLY and CDR2 FYNNEI come from the germline V gene. DNA of the CDR3: TGTGCCAGCAAAGACAGGCCGTGGGGATACAACAATCAGCCCCAGCATTTT. It is translated as CASKDRPWGYNNQPQHF.

This chain uses TRBV9 with TRBJ2-1, with D perhaps matching TRBD2 (6 bases). The CDR3 consists of 15 residues. Per germline, CDR1 SGDLS and CDR2 YYNGEE. V was trimmed by 4 bases and J by 1 base, leaving 12 bases between them. CDR3 in amino acids: CASSIAGTSYNEQFF. The CDR3 nucleotides are TGTGCCAGCAGCATTGCCGGGACTTCCTACAATGAGCAGTTCTTC.

Concerning this clone: This sample also contains other DNA sequences that code for the same CDR3. The genes are TRBV28 and TRBJ2-7; D is unresolved. The CDR3 has 10 residues. Germline V gene data show CDR1 as MDHEN and CDR2 as SYDVKM. V lost 5 bases and J lost 4, with 3 bases in between. In nucleotides, the CDR3 is TGTGCCAGCAGTCGTTACGAGCAGTACTTC. Its translation: CASSRYEQYF. Using reference TRBV28 and TRBJ2-7 for the parts outside the CDR3, the full variable domain is DVKVTQSSRYLVKRTGEKVFLECVQDMDHENMFWYRQDPGLGLRLIYFSYDVKMKEKGDIPEGYSVSREKKERFSLILESASTNQTSMYLCASSRYEQYFGPGTRLTVT.

This rearrangement joins TRBV10-3 to TRBJ1-5; 8 bases match TRBD1. Germline lookup yields CDR1 ENHRY and CDR2 SYGVKD. V lost 5 bases, J lost 2 bases, and 5 bases stayed unmatched. There are 15 residues in the CDR3. The CDR3 sequence: CAISPADRGNQPQHF. In DNA, the CDR3 is TGTGCCATCAGTCCGGCGGACAGGGGCAATCAGCCCCAGCATTTT.

V gene TRBV6-6 combines with J gene TRBJ1-1; no clear D. V lost 10 bases to trimming and J lost 1 base, with 13 bases between them. Germline loops: CDR1 MNHNY, CDR2 SVGAGI (reference sequence). CDR3 length: 13 amino acids. This CDR3 is CATLAPGNTEAFF. The CDR3 nucleotides are TGTGCCACCCTGGCACCAGGGAACACTGAAGCTTTCTTT.

The chain joins TRBV5-1 to TRBJ2-2; the match to TRBD2 covers 10 bases. CDR3 size: 15 residues. Per the germline V gene, CDR1 is SGHRS and CDR2 is YFSETQ. Unmatched junction bases numbered 2, after V lost 2 bases and J lost 4 bases. The CDR3 is CASSLGTSVTGELFF. CDR3 nucleotides: TGCGCCAGCAGCTTAGGGACTAGCGTCACCGGGGAGCTGTTTTTT.